The clone carrying this T cell receptor beta chain occurred a few times. The data derive from a study of early T cells in non-severe SARS-CoV-2 infection. One entry per CDR3 protein results from TCRdb running MiXCR on the 5' RACE reads. The sample records around 92,000 distinct CDR3 sequences, 11% being singletons. The source of this sequence is an adult who was a healthcare worker with PCR-confirmed SARS-CoV-2 infection or an uninfected control (not recorded which). The sequenced material came from whole blood.

The DNA for the CDR3 is TGTGCCTGGAGTGTACAATCCGGGACATGGGCTTTCTTT. Translated, it gives CAWSVQSGTWAFF. The chain is built from TRBV30 and TRBJ1-1; D might be TRBD1 (6 bases). V lost 0 bases to trimming and J lost 11 bases, with 16 bases between them. Germline-derived CDR1 and CDR2 are GTSNPN and SVGIG (reference sequence). This CDR3 has 13 amino acids.